A single sample gave rise to the 24 T cell receptor beta chains below, sequenced in a study of early T cells in non-severe SARS-CoV-2 infection. Via MiXCR, TCRdb re-called the 5' RACE reads, giving one row per CDR3 protein. The sample carries about 50,000 distinct CDR3 sequences, approximately 5.9% recorded once. The sequences come from whole blood, collected at baseline. The receptor set was obtained from an adult who was a healthcare worker with PCR-confirmed SARS-CoV-2 infection or an uninfected control (not recorded which).

J is TRBJ1-6 and V is TRBV6-6, with a tentative D call TRBD1 (5 bases). The V end lost 4 bases, the J end lost 8 bases, and 9 bases lay between the germline ends. The CDR3 contains 13 residues. Germline CDR1 reads MNHNY; CDR2 reads SVGAGI (reference sequence). The DNA of the CDR3 is TGTGCCAGCAGTTCCGGGGCCTATTCACCCCTCCACTTT. It specifies CASSSGAYSPLHF.

This clonotype has ten or more counts. The V gene is TRBV6-5, the J gene TRBJ2-7, with D unclear. The length of the CDR3 is 15 residues. The V and J ends lost 0 bases and 6 bases respectively, with 15 bases between them. The germline CDR1 and CDR2 sequences are MNHEY and SVGAGI. The CDR3 loop is CASSYSDPSGLEQYF. DNA of the CDR3: TGTGCCAGCAGTTACTCCGACCCCAGTGGGCTCGAGCAGTACTTC.

This clonotype was observed many times. The chain recombines TRBV28 with TRBJ2-1; D is ambiguous. This CDR3 comprises 17 residues. Germline assignment: CDR1 MDHEN and CDR2 SYDVKM. Deletions cut 5 bases from V and 0 bases from J, with 17 bases between. The CDR3 nucleotides are TGTGCCAGCAGTCCTACCTCACGAGGTCGCTCCTACAATGAGCAGTTCTTC. This encodes CASSPTSRGRSYNEQFF.

This clonotype was seen many times. The rearrangement links TRBV29-1 to TRBJ2-1; 10 nucleotides line up with TRBD2. V was pared by 6 bases and J by 4 bases, with 12 bases of the junction left unmatched. This CDR3 spans 16 amino acids. Per germline, CDR1 SQVTM and CDR2 ANQGSEA. CDR3: CSVADYTSGIYNEQFF. CDR3 DNA sequence: TGCAGCGTCGCCGACTATACTAGCGGGATTTACAATGAGCAGTTCTTC.

This clonotype was seen at least ten times. The chain employs TRBV20-1 and TRBJ2-3; 7 bases fit TRBD1. Germline trimming cut 2 bases from V and 4 bases from J; bases unmatched to any gene: 6. The CDR3 contains 14 residues. Germline CDR1 DFQATT, CDR2 SNEGSKA (reference sequence). The CDR3 protein is CSARRGQGADTQYF. CDR3 DNA: TGCAGTGCTAGACGAGGGCAGGGGGCAGATACGCAGTATTTT.

By proportion, this clonotype is medium-sized. V is TRBV7-2 and J is TRBJ2-1; 7 bases match TRBD2. The CDR3 totals 14 residues. CDR1 and CDR2 from the germline V gene are SGHTA and FQGNSA. Losses at the gene ends were 5 bases for V and 2 bases for J; bases not matched to a gene: 3. CDR3 sequence (DNA): TGTGCCAGCAGCCCTGGACTAGCCTACAATGAGCAGTTCTTC. Its protein is CASSPGLAYNEQFF.

Many counts were recorded for this clonotype. The chain has TRBV6-1 and TRBJ2-3; 7 bases are shared with TRBD2. CDR3 length equals 16 residues. Germline-derived CDR1 and CDR2 are MNHNS and SASEGT. V was clipped by 2 bases and J by 1 base; unmatched bases: 6. The DNA for the CDR3 is TGTGCCAGCAGTGAAATCCTAGCGGCCGGCACAGATACGCAGTATTTT. As protein: CASSEILAAGTDTQYF.

This clonotype appeared many times. This chain uses TRBV10-3 with TRBJ2-2; D is undetermined. The germline gives CDR1 ENHRY, CDR2 SYGVKD. V was clipped by 2 bases and J by 3 bases, with 10 bases between them. This CDR3 region has 15 residues. In DNA form, the CDR3 reads TGTGCCATCAGTGAGCGCCCGCCTGACACCGGGGAGCTGTTTTTT. Translated, it gives CAISERPPDTGELFF.

In this sample, this clonotype turned up many times. The V call is TRBV6-1, the J call TRBJ2-1; 15 positions agree with TRBD2. This CDR3 contains 17 residues. CDR1 is MNHNS and CDR2 is SASEGT in the germline V gene. V dropped 3 bases and J dropped 4; count of bases not matched to a gene: 4. CDR3 nucleotide sequence: TGTGCCAGCAGTGAGGGACTAGCGGGAGGATTTTACAATGAGCAGTTCTTC. It encodes CASSEGLAGGFYNEQFF.

This chain connects TRBV7-2 to TRBJ2-1, with D unclear. Trimming left V 2 bases short and J 0 bases short, with 8 bases between. CDR1 SGHTA and CDR2 FQGNSA come from the germline V gene. The CDR3 has 15 amino acids. CDR3 region: CASSLPFNSYNEQFF. CDR3 sequence (DNA): TGTGCCAGCAGCTTACCTTTCAACTCCTACAATGAGCAGTTCTTC.

This clonotype was picked up many times. This chain joins TRBV6-5 and TRBJ1-1; D uncertain. In germline, CDR1 is MNHEY, CDR2 SVGAGI. V lost 4 bases and J lost 4, with 10 bases in between. This CDR3 is 13 amino acids long. The CDR3 spells CASSFQRGTEAFF. CDR3 nucleotides: TGTGCCAGCAGTTTCCAGAGAGGCACTGAAGCTTTCTTT.

This clonotype has just one count. V usage is TRBV6-4 and J usage is TRBJ2-1; the D gene is possibly TRBD2 (5 bases). The V gene's germline CDR1 is MRHNA and CDR2 SNTAGT. This CDR3 comprises 17 residues. Deletions cut 3 bases from V and 0 bases from J, with 15 bases between. This CDR3 is CASSDSFSGISYNEQFF. CDR3 DNA: TGTGCCAGCAGTGATTCCTTCAGCGGAATCTCCTACAATGAGCAGTTCTTC.

This clonotype came up many times. The chain employs TRBV12-3 or TRBV12-4 and TRBJ1-1; D is perhaps TRBD1 (5 bases). The CDR3 is 15 residues long. Trimming shortened V by 7 bases and J by 5 bases, and 20 bases separated the two germline ends. The CDR3: CASTPSPLKGTEAFF. The CDR3 DNA follows: TGTGCCAGCACTCCCTCGCCCTTAAAGGGGACTGAAGCTTTCTTT.

The sample holds many counts of this clonotype. In DNA, the CDR3 is TGCAGTGGGAAGGGGTTATCAGAGACCCAGTACTTC. Protein product: CSGKGLSETQYF. The chain joins TRBV20-1 to TRBJ2-5, with D tentatively TRBD1 (5 bases). With 7 bases removed from V and 4 bases from J, the gap between germline ends came to 13 bases. The CDR3 covers 12 residues. CDR1 is DFQATT, CDR2 SNEGSKA, per germline (reference sequence).

This clonotype was seen many times. The genes are TRBV7-9 and TRBJ2-2; 8 bases are shared with TRBD1. V gave up 6 bases and J gave up 4 bases; unmatched junction bases: 13. The CDR3 contains 17 residues. CDR1 and CDR2 from the germline V gene are SEHNR and FQNEAQ (reference sequence). The CDR3 DNA sequence: TGTGCCAGCAGTTCCAACCAGGGGGCGGATGGCACCGGGGAGCTGTTTTTT. The encoded protein is CASSSNQGADGTGELFF.

There are many counts of this clonotype. The V and J genes are TRBV6-5 and TRBJ1-1; D is unresolved. This CDR3 region has 12 residues. Trimming cost V 6 bases and J 3 bases, with 8 bases left between them. In germline, CDR1 is MNHEY, CDR2 SVGAGI. In DNA, the CDR3 is TGTGCCAGCAGCCGCGGGGACACTGAAGCTTTCTTT. It encodes CASSRGDTEAFF.

This clonotype was recorded at least ten times. V and J are TRBV30 and TRBJ2-1; 10 positions match TRBD2. Germline V gene data show CDR1 as GTSNPN and CDR2 as SVGIG (reference sequence). The CDR3 loop spans 13 amino acids. The junction had 7 bases not matched to a gene; V was cut back by 6 bases and J by 8 bases. The CDR3 here is CACLAGEVDEQFF. The CDR3 bases are TGTGCCTGTCTAGCGGGAGAGGTCGATGAGCAGTTCTTC.

This clonotype came up many times. V is TRBV20-1 and J is TRBJ1-2; D gene uncertain. Deletions cut 4 bases from V and 4 bases from J, with 7 bases between. This CDR3 spans 11 amino acids. The V gene's germline CDR1 is DFQATT and CDR2 SNEGSKA (reference sequence). DNA of the CDR3: TGCAGTGCTACAATTCCCTATGGCTACACCTTC. It codes for CSATIPYGYTF.

The sample holds a few counts of this clonotype. This chain joins TRBV5-5 and TRBJ2-7; D is possibly TRBD1 (6 bases). From germline, CDR1 is SGHKS and CDR2 YYEKEE (reference sequence). This CDR3 has 15 residues. V was shortened by 4 bases and J by 4 bases, with 18 bases between the two germline ends. The CDR3 loop is CASSHRDNPTYEQYF. DNA for the CDR3: TGTGCCAGCAGCCACAGGGACAACCCTACGTACGAGCAGTACTTC.

This clonotype was observed at least ten times. The rearrangement joins TRBV7-3 to TRBJ2-3; D perhaps matches TRBD2 (6 bases). V was shortened by 6 bases and J by 4 bases, with 11 bases between the two germline ends. Germline values: CDR1 SGHTA, CDR2 FQGTGA. This CDR3 spans 13 amino acids. CDR3 nucleotide sequence: TGTGCCAGCAGTACCCTAGCGCCAGATACGCAGTATTTT. It is translated as CASSTLAPDTQYF.

The gene calls are TRBV5-6 and TRBJ2-5; 8 bases map to TRBD1. The CDR3 length is 15 residues. Trimming cost V 4 bases and J 4 bases; bases outside gene matches: 9. Germline V gene lookup returns CDR1 SGHDT and CDR2 YYEEEE. This CDR3 is CASSPKLDRAETQYF. The DNA of the CDR3 is TGTGCCAGCAGCCCAAAGCTGGACAGGGCAGAGACCCAGTACTTC.

This clonotype was counted between two and nine times. The rearrangement uses TRBV30 and TRBJ2-1; the match to TRBD2 covers 7 bases. The CDR3 covers 15 residues. The ends lost 3 bases at V and 1 base at J; junction bases unmatched: 6. Per germline, CDR1 GTSNPN and CDR2 SVGIG (reference sequence). The chain's CDR3 is CAWRVLATSYNEQFF. CDR3 coding DNA: TGTGCCTGGAGGGTACTAGCGACATCCTACAATGAGCAGTTCTTC.

At least ten counts were recorded for this clonotype. The V and J genes are TRBV20-1 and TRBJ2-5; D remains unclear. The ends were cut back, 6 bases at V and 4 bases at J, with 15 bases in the middle. Looked up from germline, CDR1 is DFQATT and CDR2 is SNEGSKA (reference sequence). This CDR3 comprises 13 residues. The CDR3 coding sequence is TGCAGTGCCCAGGTGGCGACGGGAGAGACCCAGTACTTC. The encoded protein is CSAQVATGETQYF.

There are many counts of this clonotype. The chain joins TRBV2 to TRBJ1-3; no reliable D call. The germline V gene encodes CDR1 SNHLY and CDR2 FYNNEI. The CDR3 is 14 residues long. V dropped 5 bases and J dropped 4 bases, with 12 bases sitting between them. CDR3 sequence reads: CASSWKQPGNTIYF. CDR3 DNA: TGTGCCAGCAGTTGGAAGCAGCCCGGAAACACCATATATTTT. Filled out from reference TRBV2 and TRBJ1-3, the complete variable domain reads EPEVTQTPSHQVTQMGQEVILRCVPISNHLYFYWYRQILGQKVEFLVSFYNNEISEKSEIFDDQFSVERPDGSNFTLKIRSTKLEDSAMYFCASSWKQPGNTIYFGEGSWLTVV.